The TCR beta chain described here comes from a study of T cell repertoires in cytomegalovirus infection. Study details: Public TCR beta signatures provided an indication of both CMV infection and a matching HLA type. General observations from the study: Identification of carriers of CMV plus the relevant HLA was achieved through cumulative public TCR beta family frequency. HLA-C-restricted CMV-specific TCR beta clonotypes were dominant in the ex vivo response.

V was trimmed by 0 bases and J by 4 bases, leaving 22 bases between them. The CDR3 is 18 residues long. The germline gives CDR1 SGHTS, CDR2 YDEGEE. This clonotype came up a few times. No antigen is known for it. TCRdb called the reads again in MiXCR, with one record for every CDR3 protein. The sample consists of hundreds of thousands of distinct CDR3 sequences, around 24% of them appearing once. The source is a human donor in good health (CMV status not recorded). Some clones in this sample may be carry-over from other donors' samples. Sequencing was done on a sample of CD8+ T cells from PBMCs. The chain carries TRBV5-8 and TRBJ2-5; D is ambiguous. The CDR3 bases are TGTGCCAGCAGCTTGGAAAAGGACCCGCGTACAATTAGAGAGACCCAGTACTTC. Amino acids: CASSLEKDPRTIRETQYF. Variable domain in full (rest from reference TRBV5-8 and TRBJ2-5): EAGVTQSPTHLIKTRGQQATLRCSPISGHTSVYWYQQALGLGLQFLLWYDEGEERNRGNFPPRFSGRQFPNYSSELNVNALELEDSALYLCASSLEKDPRTIRETQYFGPGTRLLVL.